The rows below give T cell receptor beta chains drawn from one sample of a study of beta chain features in type 1 diabetes. Repertoires were generated with immunoSEQ multiplex PCR, while TCRdb's copy carries only in-frame clones and drops some. The table includes about 180,000 clones, less than 15% detected once. Specimen: central memory CD4+ T cells from blood. These receptors all stem from a woman aged 18-35 years in good health. The conserved cysteine and the conserved F or W are not part of the CDR3 here.

J,V,CDR3
TRBJ2-5,TRBV5-1,ASSAGQGRETQY
TRBJ2-3,TRBV29-1,SVGTALGSTDTQY
TRBJ2-2,TRBV21-1,AVGEKREFTGELF
TRBJ2-3,TRBV15,ATSHGGPDTQY
TRBJ1-2,TRBV15,ATSRAQSGYGYT
TRBJ2-4,TRBV11-2,ASSLRGRNIQY
TRBJ2-1,TRBV28,ASSLWTGQF
TRBJ2-7,TRBV6-6,ASRTGTEGYEQY
TRBJ2-1,TRBV7-9,ASSSGGGIEQF
TRBJ1-2,TRBV30,AWKDRDRADGYT
TRBJ2-5,TRBV20-1,SASRGGTQY
TRBJ1-1,TRBV29-1,SGRQGRGTEAF
TRBJ1-1,TRBV7-8,ASSFAGEYEAF
TRBJ2-7,TRBV5-1,ASSSLGQGRQEQY
TRBJ1-2,TRBV20-1,SASTQRGYT
TRBJ2-5,TRBV9,ASSVGVAGQETQY
TRBJ2-1,TRBV10-3,AIRGPGDEQF
TRBJ1-2,TRBV11-2,ASSFGRGQGYT
TRBJ1-1,TRBV18,ASSPPLGQGDGVNTEAF
TRBJ2-3,TRBV7-8,ASSPISGADTQY
TRBJ1-1,TRBV14,ASSQGGALDEAF
TRBJ2-7,TRBV7-9,ASSLRLAGVPSYEQY
TRBJ1-5,TRBV10-3,AISPTGDQPQH
TRBJ2-7,TRBV5-1,ASSFGQGHEQY
TRBJ2-7,TRBV7-2,ASSHRRTSGGYEQY
TRBJ2-1,TRBV7-3,ASSLTAGGRGNEQF
TRBJ2-7,TRBV15,ATSRGPGQGRSRRYEQY
TRBJ2-5,TRBV5-4,ASSFVRETQY
TRBJ2-7,TRBV19,ASSISDSYYEQY
TRBJ2-1,TRBV28,ASSWRTNRGYEQF
TRBJ1-2,TRBV30,ACRLSGRDGYT
TRBJ2-7,TRBV27,ASSLGGRAQY
TRBJ2-1,TRBV6-5,ASSYGREGHNEQF
TRBJ2-3,TRBV28,ASSLYGRGGPRSTDTQY
TRBJ2-2,TRBV23-1,ASLGHWNTGELF
TRBJ2-7,TRBV14,ASSWDLRSYEQY
TRBJ1-5,TRBV9,ASRYRVRSNQPQH
TRBJ2-6,TRBV19,ASSIGRDLGSGANVLT
TRBJ2-7,TRBV6-5,ASSSTTYEQY
TRBJ1-2,TRBV4-2,ASSQVGQSYTGGYT
TRBJ2-2,TRBV2,ASKPSQLPNTGELF
TRBJ2-3,TRBV5-4,ASSLLQGLADTQY
TRBJ2-7,TRBV5-6,ASSLGQILRQQY
TRBJ2-3,TRBV5-4,ASSLPLRTDTQY
TRBJ2-2,TRBV30,AWTSGLGAFGELF
TRBJ2-3,TRBV4-2,ASSQQGSTDTQY
TRBJ2-1,TRBV2,ASSEALNEQF
TRBJ2-3,TRBV7-9,ASSLGLEYTDTQY